This T cell receptor (beta chain) was identified during a study of low-dose radiotherapy and immunotherapy resistance in tumors. TRAV- and TRBV-specific primers, spanning alpha and beta chains, primed first-strand cDNA. A constant-region primer paired with the V-primer adapter amplified TCRs over about 20 PCR cycles. TCRdb recomputed calls from the reads with MiXCR, one row per CDR3 protein. The sample has roughly 36,000 distinct CDR3 sequences, about 28% seen once; the top ten hold 3.5% to 4.5%. The time point denotes: before trial treatment. This clonotype was picked up many times. The V end was cut by 3 bases, the J end by 6 bases, with 12 bases between. The CDR3 loop spans 15 amino acids.

The rearrangement joins TRBV12-3 or TRBV12-4 to TRBJ1-6; TRBD1 is a possible D gene (5 bases). The TCR was taken from a male donor with gallbladder cancer. Specimen: PBMCs, collected before treatment. CDR3 in amino acids: CASSFFAGSNSPLHF. As DNA, the CDR3 is TGTGCCAGCAGTTTTTTCGCAGGGAGTAATTCACCCCTCCACTTT.